The present TCR beta chain was sequenced within a study of beta chain features in type 1 diabetes. The CDR3 loop spans 14 amino acids. The V and J ends lost 6 bases and 9 bases, in that order; junction bases with no gene match: 11. CDR1 is SGHTA, CDR2 FQGNSA, per germline. The entirety of the isolated RNA underwent reverse transcription, so expressed TCRB transcripts were sequenced. The data were produced by immunoSEQ multiplex PCR, yet TCRdb's version contains in-frame clones alone and is incomplete. The data contain fewer than 200,000 clones, about 13% of them singletons. V and J are TRBV7-2 and TRBJ2-3; 8 nucleotides match TRBD1. The origin of this receptor is a woman aged 18 to 35 in good health. The sample consisted of central memory CD4+ T cells from blood. Here the CDR3 DNA reads TGTGCCAGCAGTCCGGACAGGGAGCTGGGCACGCAGTATTTT. Protein sequence: CASSPDRELGTQYF.